This entry describes one T cell receptor (beta chain). There are 18 residues in the CDR3. CDR1 is SGHTA, CDR2 FQGTGA, per germline. V dropped 0 bases and J dropped 0 bases, with 12 bases sitting between them. The sample is drawn from a study of blood T cell repertoires in COVID-19. Background on the study: The United States, Italy and Spain were the sources of the acute and convalescent COVID-19 samples. In each case, the material was cDNA or gDNA derived from T cells, B-cell-depleted T cells, or PBMCs.

Original analysis: By means of reference gene primer amplification, nucleated cell counts were estimated. Profiled with immunoSEQ multiplex PCR; TCRdb holds only in-frame clones, not every one. The V and J calls and clone size were taken over from that table, and D and trimming were inferred from the DNA. Here the sample spans about 260,000 clones, approximately 91% being singletons. Sequencing was carried out using peripheral blood. The sequence came from a human donor in a cohort sampled during active COVID-19. V gene TRBV7-3 combines with J gene TRBJ1-6; no clear D. CDR3: CASSLTAGTSSYNSPLHF. In DNA form, the CDR3 reads TGTGCCAGCAGCTTAACAGCGGGCACCAGCTCCTATAATTCACCCCTCCACTTT.